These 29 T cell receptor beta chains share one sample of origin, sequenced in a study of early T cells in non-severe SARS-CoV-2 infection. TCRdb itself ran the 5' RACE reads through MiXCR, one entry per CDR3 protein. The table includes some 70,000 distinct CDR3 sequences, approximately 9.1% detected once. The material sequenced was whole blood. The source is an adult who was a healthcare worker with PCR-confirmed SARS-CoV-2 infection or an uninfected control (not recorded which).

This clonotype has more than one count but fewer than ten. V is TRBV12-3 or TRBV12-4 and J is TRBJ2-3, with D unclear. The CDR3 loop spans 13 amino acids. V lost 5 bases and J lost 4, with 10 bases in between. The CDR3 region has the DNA TGTGCCAGCAGTCCAGCTCTCCCAGATACGCAGTATTTT. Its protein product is CASSPALPDTQYF.

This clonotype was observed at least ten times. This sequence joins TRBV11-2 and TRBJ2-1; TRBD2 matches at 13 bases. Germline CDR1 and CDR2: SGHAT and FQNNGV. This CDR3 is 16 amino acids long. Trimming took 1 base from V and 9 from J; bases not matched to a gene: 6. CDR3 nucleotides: TGTGCCAGCAGCTTAGGGACTAGCGGGAGCGTGGGTGAGCAGTTCTTC. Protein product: CASSLGTSGSVGEQFF.

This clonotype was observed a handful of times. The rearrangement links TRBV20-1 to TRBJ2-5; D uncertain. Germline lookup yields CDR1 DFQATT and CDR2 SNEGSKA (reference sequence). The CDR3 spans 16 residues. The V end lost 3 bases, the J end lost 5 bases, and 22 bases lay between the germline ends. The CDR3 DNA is TGCAGTGCTAGCTCCCGTAGACTGGCGCTACGGGAGACCCAGTACTTC. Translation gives CSASSRRLALRETQYF.

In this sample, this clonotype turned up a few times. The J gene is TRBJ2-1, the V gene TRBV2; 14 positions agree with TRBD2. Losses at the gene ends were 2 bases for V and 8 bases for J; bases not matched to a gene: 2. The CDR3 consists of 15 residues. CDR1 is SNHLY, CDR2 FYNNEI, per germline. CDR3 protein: CASSEMGLAGDEQFF. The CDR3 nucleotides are TGTGCCAGCAGTGAAATGGGACTAGCGGGAGATGAGCAGTTCTTC.

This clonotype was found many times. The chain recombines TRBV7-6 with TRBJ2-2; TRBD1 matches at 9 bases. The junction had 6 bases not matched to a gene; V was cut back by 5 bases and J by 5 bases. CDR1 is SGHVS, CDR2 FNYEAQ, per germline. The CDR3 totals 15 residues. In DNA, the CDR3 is TGTGCCAGCAGCGCCACAGGGGGCGGTACCGGGGAGCTGTTTTTT. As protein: CASSATGGGTGELFF.

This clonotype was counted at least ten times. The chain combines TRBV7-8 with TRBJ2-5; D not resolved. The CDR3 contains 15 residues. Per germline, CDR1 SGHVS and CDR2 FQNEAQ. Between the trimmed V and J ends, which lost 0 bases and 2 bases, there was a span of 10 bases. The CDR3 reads CASSLANSQQETQYF. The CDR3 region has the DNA TGTGCCAGCAGCTTAGCGAACAGCCAACAAGAGACCCAGTACTTC.

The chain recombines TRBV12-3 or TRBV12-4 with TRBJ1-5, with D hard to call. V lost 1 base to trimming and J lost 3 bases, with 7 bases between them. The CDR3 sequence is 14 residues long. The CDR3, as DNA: TGTGCCAGCAGTTTAGAGTCAGACAATCAGCCCCAGCATTTT. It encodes CASSLESDNQPQHF.

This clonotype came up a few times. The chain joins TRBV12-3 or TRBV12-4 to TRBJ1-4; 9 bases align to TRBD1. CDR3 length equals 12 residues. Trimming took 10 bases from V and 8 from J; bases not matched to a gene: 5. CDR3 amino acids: CATGTGNEKLFF. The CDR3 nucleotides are TGTGCCACCGGGACAGGGAACGAAAAACTGTTTTTT.

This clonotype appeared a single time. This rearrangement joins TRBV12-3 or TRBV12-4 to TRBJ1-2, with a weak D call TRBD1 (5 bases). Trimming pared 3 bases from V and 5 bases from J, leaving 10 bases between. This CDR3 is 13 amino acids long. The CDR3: CASSFSAGYGYTF. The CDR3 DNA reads TGTGCCAGCAGTTTTTCGGCAGGGTATGGCTACACCTTC.

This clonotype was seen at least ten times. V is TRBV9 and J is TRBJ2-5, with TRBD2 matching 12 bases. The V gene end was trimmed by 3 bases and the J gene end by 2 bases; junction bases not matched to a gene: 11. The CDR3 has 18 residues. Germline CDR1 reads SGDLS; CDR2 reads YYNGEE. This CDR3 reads CASSGTRTSGISQETQYF. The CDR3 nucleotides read TGTGCCAGCAGCGGAACCCGGACTAGCGGGATATCTCAAGAGACCCAGTACTTC.

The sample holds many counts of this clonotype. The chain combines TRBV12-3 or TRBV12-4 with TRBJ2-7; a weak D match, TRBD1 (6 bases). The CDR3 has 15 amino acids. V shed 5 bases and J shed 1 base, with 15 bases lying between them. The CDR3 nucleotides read TGTGCCAGCAGTCTACGGGACACCGCATCCTACGAGCAGTACTTC. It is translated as CASSLRDTASYEQYF.

In DNA, the CDR3 is TGTGCCAGCAGCCATGGGCTTGGGGAAGAGACCCAGTACTTC. This encodes CASSHGLGEETQYF. This sequence joins TRBV3-1 and TRBJ2-5; no reliable D call. V was cut by 3 bases and J by 3 bases, with 11 bases left in between. The CDR3 runs to 14 residues. The germline CDR1 and CDR2 sequences are LGHDT and YNNKEL (reference sequence).

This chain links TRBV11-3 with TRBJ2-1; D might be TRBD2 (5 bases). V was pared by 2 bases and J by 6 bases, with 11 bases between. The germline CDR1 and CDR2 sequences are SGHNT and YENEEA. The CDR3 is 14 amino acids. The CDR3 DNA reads TGTGCCAGCAGCTTATCCCTAGCTAGCAATGAGCAGTTCTTC. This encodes CASSLSLASNEQFF.

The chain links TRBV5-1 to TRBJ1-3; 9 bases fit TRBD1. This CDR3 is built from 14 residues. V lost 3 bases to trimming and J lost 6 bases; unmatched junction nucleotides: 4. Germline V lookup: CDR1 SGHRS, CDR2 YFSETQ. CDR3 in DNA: TGCGCCAGCAGCTCAACAGGGGGCCCAAACACCATATATTTT. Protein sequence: CASSSTGGPNTIYF.

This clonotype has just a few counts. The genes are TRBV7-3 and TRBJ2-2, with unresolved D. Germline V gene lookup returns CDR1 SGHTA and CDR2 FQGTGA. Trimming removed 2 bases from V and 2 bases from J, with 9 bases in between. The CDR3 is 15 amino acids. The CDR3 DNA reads TGTGCCAGCAGCTTATTTGCGGATAACACCGGGGAGCTGTTTTTT. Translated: CASSLFADNTGELFF.

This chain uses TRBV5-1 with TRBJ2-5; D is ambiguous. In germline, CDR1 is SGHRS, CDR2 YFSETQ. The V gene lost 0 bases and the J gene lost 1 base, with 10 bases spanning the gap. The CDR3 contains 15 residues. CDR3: CASSLATWSQETQYF. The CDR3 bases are TGCGCCAGCAGCTTGGCAACGTGGAGCCAAGAGACCCAGTACTTC.

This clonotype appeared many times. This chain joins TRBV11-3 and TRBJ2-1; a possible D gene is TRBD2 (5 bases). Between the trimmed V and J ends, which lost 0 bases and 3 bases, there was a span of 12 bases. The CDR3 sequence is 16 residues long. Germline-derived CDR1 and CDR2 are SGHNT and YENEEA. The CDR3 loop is CASSLDRRANYNEQFF. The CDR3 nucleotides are TGTGCCAGCAGCTTAGATAGGCGGGCAAACTACAATGAGCAGTTCTTC.

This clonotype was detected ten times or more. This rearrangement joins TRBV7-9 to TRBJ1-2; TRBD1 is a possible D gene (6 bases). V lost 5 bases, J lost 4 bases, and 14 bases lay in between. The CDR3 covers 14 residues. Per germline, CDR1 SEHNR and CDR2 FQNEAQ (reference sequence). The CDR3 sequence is CASSARGHRYGYTF. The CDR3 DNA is TGTGCCAGCAGCGCACGGGGACACCGCTATGGCTACACCTTC.

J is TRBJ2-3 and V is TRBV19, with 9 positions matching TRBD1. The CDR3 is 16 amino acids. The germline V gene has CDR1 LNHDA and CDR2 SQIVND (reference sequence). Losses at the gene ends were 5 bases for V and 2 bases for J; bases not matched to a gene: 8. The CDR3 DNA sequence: TGTGCCAGTAGTTGGCAAGGACAGGGGCTCACAGATACGCAGTATTTT. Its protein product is CASSWQGQGLTDTQYF. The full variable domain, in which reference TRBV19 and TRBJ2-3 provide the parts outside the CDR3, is DGGITQSPKYLFRKEGQNVTLSCEQNLNHDAMYWYRQDPGQGLRLIYYSQIVNDFQKGDIAEGYSVSREKKESFPLTVTSAQKNPTAFYLCASSWQGQGLTDTQYFGPGTRLTVL.

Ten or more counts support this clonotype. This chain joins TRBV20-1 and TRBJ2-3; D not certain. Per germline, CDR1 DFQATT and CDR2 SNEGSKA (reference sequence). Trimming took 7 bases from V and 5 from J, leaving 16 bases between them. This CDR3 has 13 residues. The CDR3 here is CSGFRADLDTQYF. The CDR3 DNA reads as TGCAGTGGTTTCCGGGCTGATCTAGATACGCAGTATTTT.

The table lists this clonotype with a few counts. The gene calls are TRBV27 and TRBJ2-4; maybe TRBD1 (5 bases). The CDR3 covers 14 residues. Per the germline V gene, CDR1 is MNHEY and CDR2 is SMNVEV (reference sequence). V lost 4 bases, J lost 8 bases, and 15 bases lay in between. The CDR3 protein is CASSSVRRGDIQYF. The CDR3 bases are TGTGCCAGCAGTTCCGTGAGAAGGGGCGACATTCAGTACTTC.

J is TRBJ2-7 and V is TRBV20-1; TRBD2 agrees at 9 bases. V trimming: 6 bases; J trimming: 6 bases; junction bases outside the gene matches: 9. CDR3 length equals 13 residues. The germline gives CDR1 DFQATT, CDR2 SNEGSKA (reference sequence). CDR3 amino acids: CSAILAGGGEQYF. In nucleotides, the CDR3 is TGCAGTGCCATACTAGCGGGTGGCGGCGAGCAGTACTTC.

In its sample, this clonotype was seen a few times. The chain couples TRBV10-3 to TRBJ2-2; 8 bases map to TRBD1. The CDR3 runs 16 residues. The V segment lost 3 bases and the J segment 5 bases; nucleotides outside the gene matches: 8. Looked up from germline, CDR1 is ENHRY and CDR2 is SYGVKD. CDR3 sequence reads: CAISDSDRVGTGELFF. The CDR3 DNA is TGTGCCATCAGTGACTCGGACAGGGTCGGAACCGGGGAGCTGTTTTTT.

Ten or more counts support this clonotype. Here the CDR3 reads CSAGLVDTDTQYF. For the CDR3, the DNA is TGCAGTGCTGGGCTAGTTGACACAGATACGCAGTATTTT. The chain carries TRBV20-1 and TRBJ2-3; D ambiguous. The CDR3 is 13 amino acids. V was trimmed by 5 bases and J by 2 bases, leaving 11 bases between them. Germline loops: CDR1 DFQATT, CDR2 SNEGSKA (reference sequence).

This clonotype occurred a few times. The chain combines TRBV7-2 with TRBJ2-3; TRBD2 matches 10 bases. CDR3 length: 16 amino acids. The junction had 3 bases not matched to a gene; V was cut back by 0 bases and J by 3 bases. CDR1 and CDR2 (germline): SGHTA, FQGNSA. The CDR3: CASSLAELAGTDTQYF. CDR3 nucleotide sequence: TGTGCCAGCAGCTTAGCGGAACTAGCGGGGACAGATACGCAGTATTTT.

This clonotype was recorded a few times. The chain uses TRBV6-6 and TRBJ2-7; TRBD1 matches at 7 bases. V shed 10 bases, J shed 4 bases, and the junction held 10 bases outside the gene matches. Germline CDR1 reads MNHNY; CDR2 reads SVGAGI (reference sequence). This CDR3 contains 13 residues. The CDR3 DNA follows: TGTGCCACCTATCGGACAGGAGATTACGAGCAGTACTTC. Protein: CATYRTGDYEQYF.

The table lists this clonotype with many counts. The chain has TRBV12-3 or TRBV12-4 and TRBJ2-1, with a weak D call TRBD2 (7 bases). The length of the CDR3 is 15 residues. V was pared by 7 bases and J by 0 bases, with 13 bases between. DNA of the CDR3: TGTGCCAGCACCCCACGGGGGGCCTCCTACAATGAGCAGTTCTTC. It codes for CASTPRGASYNEQFF.

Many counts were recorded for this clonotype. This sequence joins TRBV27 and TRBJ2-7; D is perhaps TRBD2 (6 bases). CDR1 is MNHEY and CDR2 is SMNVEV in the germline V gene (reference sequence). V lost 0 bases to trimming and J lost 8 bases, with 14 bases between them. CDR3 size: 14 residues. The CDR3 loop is CASSLSGTLGKQYF. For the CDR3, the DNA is TGTGCCAGCAGTTTATCGGGGACTTTGGGCAAGCAGTACTTC.

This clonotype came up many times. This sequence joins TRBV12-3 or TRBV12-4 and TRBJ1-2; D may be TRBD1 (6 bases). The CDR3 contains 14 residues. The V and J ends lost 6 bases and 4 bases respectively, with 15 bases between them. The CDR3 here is CASRVGGGSYGYTF. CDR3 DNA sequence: TGTGCCAGCAGAGTGGGAGGGGGGTCCTATGGCTACACCTTC.